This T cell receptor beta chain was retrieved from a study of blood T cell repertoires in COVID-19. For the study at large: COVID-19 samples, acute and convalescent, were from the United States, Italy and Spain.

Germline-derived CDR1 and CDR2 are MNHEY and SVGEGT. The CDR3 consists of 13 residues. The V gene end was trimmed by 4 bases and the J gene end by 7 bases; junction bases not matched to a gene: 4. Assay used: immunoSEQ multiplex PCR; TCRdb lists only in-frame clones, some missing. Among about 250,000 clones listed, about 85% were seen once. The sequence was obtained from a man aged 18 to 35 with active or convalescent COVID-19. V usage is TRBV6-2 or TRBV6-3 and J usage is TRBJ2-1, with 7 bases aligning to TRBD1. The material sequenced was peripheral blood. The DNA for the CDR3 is TGTGCCAGCAGTTTCTGGACAGGTAATGAGCAGTTCTTC. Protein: CASSFWTGNEQFF.